This TCR beta chain was retrieved from a study of a mutant IDH1 vaccine in newly diagnosed glioma. Study conclusions and caveats: A vaccine-induced immune response developed in roughly 93% of the patients.

A remark on this clone: The target antigen is unknown.

The protocol was immunoSEQ multiplex PCR, while the TCRdb copy is restricted to in-frame clones and leaves out a portion. The sample holds 92,000 or so clones; roughly 87% are singletons and the top ten take 5.3%. The time point here: baseline, week 1 (first vaccination visit). The treatment was: pre-vaccination baseline after standard-of-care therapy. V was shortened by 3 bases and J by 6 bases, with 18 bases between the two germline ends. Germline values: CDR1 MGHRA, CDR2 YSYEKL. CDR3 size: 15 residues. The rearrangement uses TRBV4-1 and TRBJ2-7; a possible D gene is TRBD1 (6 bases). The clonotype originates from a middle-aged man with glioma. Some clones in this sample may be carry-over from other donors' samples. The sequencing here drew on PBMCs, taken from a glioma patient treated with radiotherapy, temozolomide or both. CDR3 amino acids: CASSQTGTLEVEQYF. CDR3 sequence (DNA): TGCGCCAGCAGCCAGACCGGGACATTGGAGGTCGAGCAGTACTTC.